The 3 T cell receptor beta chains reported below all come from one sample, sequenced in a study of blood T cell repertoires in COVID-19. Data came from immunoSEQ multiplex PCR; TCRdb stores just in-frame clones and leaves some out. The sample holds roughly 100,000 clones, roughly four fifths seen once. The sample taken for sequencing was peripheral blood. These receptors were taken from an elderly man with COVID-19, enrolled during active disease.

This clone was counted between two and nine times. V usage is TRBV5-4 and J usage is TRBJ2-1; 10 nucleotides line up with TRBD2. The CDR3 is made up of 15 amino acids. Germline-derived CDR1 and CDR2 are SGHNT and YYREEE (reference sequence). J lost 7 bases, V lost 3 bases, and 7 bases had no gene match. CDR3 protein: CASSSASGRRNEQFF. For the CDR3, the DNA is TGTGCCAGCAGCTCAGCTAGCGGGAGAAGGAATGAGCAGTTCTTC.

This clone turned up a few times. The chain links TRBV6-2 or TRBV6-3 to TRBJ2-7; no definite D call. V lost 0 bases and J lost 3, with 9 bases in between. CDR3 length equals 14 residues. From germline, CDR1 is MNHEY and CDR2 SVGEGT. CDR3 amino acids: CASSYSRWNYEQYF. The CDR3 nucleotides read TGTGCCAGCAGTTACTCGAGGTGGAACTACGAGCAGTACTTC.

J is TRBJ2-7 and V is TRBV7-2; 10 nucleotides align to TRBD2. Germline CDR1 and CDR2: SGHTA and FQGNSA. The CDR3 sequence is 16 residues long. J lost 4 bases, V lost 1 base, and 7 bases had no gene match. This CDR3 reads CASSLGRASGSYEQYF. CDR3 nucleotide sequence: TGTGCCAGCAGCTTAGGAAGGGCTAGCGGGAGTTACGAGCAGTACTTC.